This T cell receptor beta chain stems from a study of blood T cell repertoires in COVID-19. The method was immunoSEQ multiplex PCR; TCRdb's version includes in-frame clones alone and lacks a portion of them. This table has 200,000 to 300,000 clones, 81% appearing once. Germline V CDR1 and CDR2: SNHLY, FYNNEI. This CDR3 contains 13 residues. Trimming cost V 4 bases and J 4 bases; bases outside gene matches: 2. Specimen: peripheral blood. The origin of this receptor is a woman of 80 years or more with COVID-19, enrolled during active disease. This chain joins TRBV2 and TRBJ2-5; 8 positions agree with TRBD1. The CDR3 DNA reads TGTGCCAGCAGTGGAGGGACAGGAGAGACCCAGTACTTC. Translating gives CASSGGTGETQYF.